Listed below are T cell receptor beta chains from one sample, sequenced in a study of beta chain features in type 1 diabetes. The method was immunoSEQ multiplex PCR; TCRdb's version includes in-frame clones alone and lacks a portion of them. The top ten clones hold just under 0.04% of a sample with hundreds of thousands of clones, over 12% of them seen once. Sequencing used naive CD4+ T cells from blood. These receptors were obtained from a man younger than 35 with type 1 diabetes. Each CDR3 is given without its conserved first and last residue. The order of the fields is V gene, J gene, CDR3 protein.

>TRBV5-1|TRBJ2-3
ASSLGQVPTDTQY
>TRBV6-1|TRBJ2-3
ASTGSTDTQY
>TRBV2|TRBJ1-5
ASSELGDRRLAQH
>TRBV5-1|TRBJ2-5
ASSSVGHGNGETQY
>TRBV30|TRBJ1-4
AWSRRVGEKLF
>TRBV11-2|TRBJ2-1
ASSLVGQGVEF
>TRBV27|TRBJ2-7
ASRREMEIYEQY
>TRBV7-2|TRBJ2-3
ASSFTMSTDTQY
>TRBV18|TRBJ1-2
ASSPSRTSHYGYT
>TRBV4-3|TRBJ2-3
ASSPSPGTGGASTQY
>TRBV9|TRBJ2-7
ASSARQGAPYEQY
>TRBV6-5|TRBJ1-2
ASSFGQNYGYT
>TRBV30|TRBJ1-5
AWSETINQPQH
>TRBV7-2|TRBJ1-2
ASSLDPRGTNYGYT
>TRBV10-2|TRBJ1-1
ASSAGGNTEAF